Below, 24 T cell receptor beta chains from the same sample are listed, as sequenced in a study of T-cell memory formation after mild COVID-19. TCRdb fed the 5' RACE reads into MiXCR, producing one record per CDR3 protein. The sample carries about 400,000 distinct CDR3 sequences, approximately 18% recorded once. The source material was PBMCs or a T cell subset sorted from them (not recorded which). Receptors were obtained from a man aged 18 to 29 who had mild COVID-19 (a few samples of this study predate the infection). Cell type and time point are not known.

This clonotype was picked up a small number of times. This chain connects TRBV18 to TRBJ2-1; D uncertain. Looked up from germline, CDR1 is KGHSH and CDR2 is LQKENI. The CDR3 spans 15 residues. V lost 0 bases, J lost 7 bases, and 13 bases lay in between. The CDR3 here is CASSPPVRAHNEQFF. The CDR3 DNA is TGTGCCAGCTCACCACCCGTACGGGCTCATAATGAGCAGTTCTTC.

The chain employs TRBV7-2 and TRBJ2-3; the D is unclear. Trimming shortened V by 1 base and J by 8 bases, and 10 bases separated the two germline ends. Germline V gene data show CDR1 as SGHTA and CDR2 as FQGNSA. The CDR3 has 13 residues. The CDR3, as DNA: TGTGCCAGCAGCTTAGTCGGGCATGGTACGCAGTATTTT. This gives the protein CASSLVGHGTQYF.

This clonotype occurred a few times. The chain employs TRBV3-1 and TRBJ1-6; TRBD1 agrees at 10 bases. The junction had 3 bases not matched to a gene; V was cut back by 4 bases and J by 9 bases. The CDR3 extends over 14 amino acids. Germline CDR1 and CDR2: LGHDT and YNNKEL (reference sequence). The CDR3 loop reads CASSPRTGGSPLHF. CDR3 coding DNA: TGTGCCAGCAGCCCCCGGACAGGGGGTTCACCCCTCCACTTT.

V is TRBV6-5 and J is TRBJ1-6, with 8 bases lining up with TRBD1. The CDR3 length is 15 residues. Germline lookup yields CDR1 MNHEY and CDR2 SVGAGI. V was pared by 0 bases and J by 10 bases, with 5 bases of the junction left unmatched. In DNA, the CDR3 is TGTGCCAGCAGTTACTCAGGACAGGGTCACTCACCCCTCCACTTT. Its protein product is CASSYSGQGHSPLHF.

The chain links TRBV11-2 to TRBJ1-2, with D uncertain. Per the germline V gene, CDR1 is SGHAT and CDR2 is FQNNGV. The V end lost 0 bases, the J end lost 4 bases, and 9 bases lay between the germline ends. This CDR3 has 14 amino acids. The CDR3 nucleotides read TGTGCCAGCAGCTTAGAGCGTCAGTCCTATGGCTACACCTTC. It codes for CASSLERQSYGYTF. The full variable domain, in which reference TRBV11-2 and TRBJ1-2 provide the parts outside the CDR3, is EAGVAQSPRYKIIEKRQSVAFWCNPISGHATLYWYQQILGQGPKLLIQFQNNGVVDDSQLPKDRFSAERLKGVDSTLKIQPAKLEDSAVYLCASSLERQSYGYTFGSGTRLTVV.

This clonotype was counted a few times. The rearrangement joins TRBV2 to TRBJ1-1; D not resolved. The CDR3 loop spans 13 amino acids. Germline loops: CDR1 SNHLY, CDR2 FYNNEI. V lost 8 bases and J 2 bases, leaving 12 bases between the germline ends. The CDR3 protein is CASEGGVNTEAFF. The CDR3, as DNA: TGTGCCAGCGAAGGCGGGGTAAACACTGAAGCTTTCTTT.

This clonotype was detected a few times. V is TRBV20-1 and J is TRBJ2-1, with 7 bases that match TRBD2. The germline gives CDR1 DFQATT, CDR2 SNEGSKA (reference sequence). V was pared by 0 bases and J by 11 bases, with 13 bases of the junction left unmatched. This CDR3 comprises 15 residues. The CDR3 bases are TGCAGTGCTAGAGATCATCTTCGGCGGGGGAATAAGCAGTTCTTC. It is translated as CSARDHLRRGNKQFF.

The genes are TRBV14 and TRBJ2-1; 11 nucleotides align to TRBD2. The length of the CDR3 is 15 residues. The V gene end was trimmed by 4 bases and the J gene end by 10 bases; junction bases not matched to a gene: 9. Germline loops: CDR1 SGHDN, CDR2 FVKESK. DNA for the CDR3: TGTGCCAGCAGCCTCCGCGGGCTAGCGGGGGGAGAGCAGTTCTTC. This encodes CASSLRGLAGGEQFF.

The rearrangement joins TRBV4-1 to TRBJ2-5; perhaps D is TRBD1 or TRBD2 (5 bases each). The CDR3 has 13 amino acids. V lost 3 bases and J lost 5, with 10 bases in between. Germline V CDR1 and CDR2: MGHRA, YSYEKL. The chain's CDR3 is CASSHEGRETQYF. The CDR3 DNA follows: TGCGCCAGCAGCCACGAGGGGCGGGAGACCCAGTACTTC.

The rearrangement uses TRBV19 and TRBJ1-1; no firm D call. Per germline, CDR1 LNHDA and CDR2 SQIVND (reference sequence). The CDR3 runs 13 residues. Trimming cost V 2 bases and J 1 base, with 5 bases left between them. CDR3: CASSISRNTEAFF. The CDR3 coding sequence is TGTGCCAGTAGTATAAGCAGGAACACTGAAGCTTTCTTT. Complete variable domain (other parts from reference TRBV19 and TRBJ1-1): DGGITQSPKYLFRKEGQNVTLSCEQNLNHDAMYWYRQDPGQGLRLIYYSQIVNDFQKGDIAEGYSVSREKKESFPLTVTSAQKNPTAFYLCASSISRNTEAFFGQGTRLTVV.

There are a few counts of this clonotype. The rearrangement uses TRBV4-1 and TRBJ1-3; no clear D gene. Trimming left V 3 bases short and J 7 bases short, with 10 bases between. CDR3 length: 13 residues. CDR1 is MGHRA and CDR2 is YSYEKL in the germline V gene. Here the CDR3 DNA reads TGCGCCAGCAGCCAGCCAAGAGGTAACACCATATATTTT. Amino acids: CASSQPRGNTIYF.

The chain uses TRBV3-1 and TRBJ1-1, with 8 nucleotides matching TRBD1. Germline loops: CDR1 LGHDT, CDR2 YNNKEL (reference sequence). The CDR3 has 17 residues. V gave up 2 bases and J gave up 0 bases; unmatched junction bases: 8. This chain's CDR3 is CASSQWGTGVMNTEAFF. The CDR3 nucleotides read TGTGCCAGCAGCCAATGGGGGACAGGAGTCATGAACACTGAAGCTTTCTTT.

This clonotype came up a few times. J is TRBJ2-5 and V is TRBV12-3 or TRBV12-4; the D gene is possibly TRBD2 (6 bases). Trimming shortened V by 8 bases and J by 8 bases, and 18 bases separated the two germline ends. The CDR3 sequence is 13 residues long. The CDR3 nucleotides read TGTGCCAGCCTCGAGGGACTCGGGGTAACCCAGTACTTC. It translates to CASLEGLGVTQYF.

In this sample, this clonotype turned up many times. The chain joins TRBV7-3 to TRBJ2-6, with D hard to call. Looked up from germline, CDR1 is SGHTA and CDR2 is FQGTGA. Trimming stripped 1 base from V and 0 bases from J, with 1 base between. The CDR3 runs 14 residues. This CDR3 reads CASSLSSGANVLTF. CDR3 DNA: TGTGCCAGCAGCTTAAGCTCTGGGGCCAACGTCCTGACTTTC.

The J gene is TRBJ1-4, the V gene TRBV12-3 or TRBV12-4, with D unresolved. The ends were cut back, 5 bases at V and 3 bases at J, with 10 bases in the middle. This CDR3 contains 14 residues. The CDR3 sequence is CASSSTEANEKLFF. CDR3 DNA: TGTGCCAGCAGTAGTACAGAGGCTAATGAAAAACTGTTTTTT.

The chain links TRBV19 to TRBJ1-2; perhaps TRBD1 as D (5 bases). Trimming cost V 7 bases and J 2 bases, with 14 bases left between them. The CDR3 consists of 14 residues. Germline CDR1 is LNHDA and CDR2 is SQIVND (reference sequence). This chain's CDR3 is CASTKDTENYGYTF. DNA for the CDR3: TGTGCCAGTACGAAGGACACCGAAAACTATGGCTACACCTTC.

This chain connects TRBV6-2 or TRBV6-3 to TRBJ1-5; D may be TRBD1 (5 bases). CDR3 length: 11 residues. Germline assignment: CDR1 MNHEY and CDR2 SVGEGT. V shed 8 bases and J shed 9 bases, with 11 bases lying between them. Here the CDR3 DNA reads TGTGCCAGCGGGTTCGGGGGGCCCCAGCATTTT. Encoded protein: CASGFGGPQHF.

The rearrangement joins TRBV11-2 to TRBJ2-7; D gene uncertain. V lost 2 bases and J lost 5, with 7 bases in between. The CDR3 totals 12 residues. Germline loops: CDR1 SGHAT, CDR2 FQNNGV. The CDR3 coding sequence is TGTGCCAGCAGCTTAACGGGCCACGAGCAGTACTTC. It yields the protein CASSLTGHEQYF. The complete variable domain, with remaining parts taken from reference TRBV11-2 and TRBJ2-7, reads EAGVAQSPRYKIIEKRQSVAFWCNPISGHATLYWYQQILGQGPKLLIQFQNNGVVDDSQLPKDRFSAERLKGVDSTLKIQPAKLEDSAVYLCASSLTGHEQYFGPGTRLTVT.

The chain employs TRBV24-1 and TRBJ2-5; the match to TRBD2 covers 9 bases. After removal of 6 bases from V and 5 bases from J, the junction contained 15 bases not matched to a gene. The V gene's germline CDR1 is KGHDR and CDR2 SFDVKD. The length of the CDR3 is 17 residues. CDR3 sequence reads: CATSLGGGGAHEETQYF. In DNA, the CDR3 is TGTGCCACCAGTCTAGGTGGCGGGGGGGCTCATGAGGAGACCCAGTACTTC.

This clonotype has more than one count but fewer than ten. Written as DNA, the CDR3 is TGTGCCAGCAGCGTAGCTGGCGTCGGGGCCTATGGCTACACCTTC. Its translation is CASSVAGVGAYGYTF. The chain employs TRBV9 and TRBJ1-2, with D possibly TRBD1 on 5 matching bases. CDR1 SGDLS and CDR2 YYNGEE come from the germline V gene. Trimming shortened V by 0 bases and J by 4 bases, and 13 bases separated the two germline ends. The CDR3 is 15 residues long.

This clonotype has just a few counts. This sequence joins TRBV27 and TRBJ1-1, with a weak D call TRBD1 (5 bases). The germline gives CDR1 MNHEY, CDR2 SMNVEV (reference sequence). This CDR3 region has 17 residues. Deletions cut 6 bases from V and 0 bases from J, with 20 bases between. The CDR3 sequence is CASSTRQTRLMNTEAFF. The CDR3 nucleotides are TGTGCCAGCAGCACTAGACAGACACGTCTCATGAACACTGAAGCTTTCTTT.

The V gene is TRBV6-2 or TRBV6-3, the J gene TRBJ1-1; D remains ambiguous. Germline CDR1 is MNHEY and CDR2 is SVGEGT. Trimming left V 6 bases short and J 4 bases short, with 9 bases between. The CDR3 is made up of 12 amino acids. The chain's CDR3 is CASRKLATEAFF. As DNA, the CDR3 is TGTGCCAGCAGGAAGCTGGCCACTGAAGCTTTCTTT.

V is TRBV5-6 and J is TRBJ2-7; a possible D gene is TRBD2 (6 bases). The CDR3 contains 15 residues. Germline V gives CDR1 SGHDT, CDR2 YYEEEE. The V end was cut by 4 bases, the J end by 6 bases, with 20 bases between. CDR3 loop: CASSGRGRGSSEQYV. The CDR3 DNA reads TGTGCCAGCAGCGGGCGGGGTAGGGGCAGTTCCGAGCAGTACGTC.

The CDR3 sequence: CASSLAGVWGNSPLHF. CDR3 coding DNA: TGTGCCAGCAGCTTAGCCGGGGTTTGGGGTAATTCACCCCTCCACTTT. The chain combines TRBV7-2 with TRBJ1-6; no clear D gene. The CDR3 extends over 16 amino acids. V was clipped by 0 bases and J by 6 bases, with 12 bases between them. Germline values: CDR1 SGHTA, CDR2 FQGNSA.